This TCR beta chain is from a study of blood T cells in healthy people across ages. Regarding the study as a whole: Versus aged donors, long-lived donors had higher diversity and more naive CD4+ cells.

Combining a sample-barcoded 5' primer with a J-beta primer mix, a second PCR ran for about 6 to 11 cycles. At least 2.5 million CDR3-containing paired-end reads were obtained per sample. TCRdb re-called the 5' RACE reads through MiXCR, storing one row per CDR3 protein. The sample includes some 1.4 million distinct CDR3 sequences, around 42% seen only once; the top ten take 6.5% to 10%. Each sample had at least 6 million PBMCs isolated. Each sample yielded at least 5 micrograms of PBMC total RNA. Worth noting for this clonotype: The antigen is unknown.

This TCR came from a woman in her late teens or twenties in good health. Sequencing was carried out using blood.

CDR3 nucleotides: TGTGCCAGCAGTCACGACCGGGGGAACTATGGCTACACCTTC. Protein product: CASSHDRGNYGYTF. The chain carries TRBV12-3 or TRBV12-4 and TRBJ1-2, with a possible D match to TRBD1 (5 bases). The V gene lost 5 bases and the J gene lost 2 bases, with 12 bases spanning the gap. The CDR3 contains 14 residues.